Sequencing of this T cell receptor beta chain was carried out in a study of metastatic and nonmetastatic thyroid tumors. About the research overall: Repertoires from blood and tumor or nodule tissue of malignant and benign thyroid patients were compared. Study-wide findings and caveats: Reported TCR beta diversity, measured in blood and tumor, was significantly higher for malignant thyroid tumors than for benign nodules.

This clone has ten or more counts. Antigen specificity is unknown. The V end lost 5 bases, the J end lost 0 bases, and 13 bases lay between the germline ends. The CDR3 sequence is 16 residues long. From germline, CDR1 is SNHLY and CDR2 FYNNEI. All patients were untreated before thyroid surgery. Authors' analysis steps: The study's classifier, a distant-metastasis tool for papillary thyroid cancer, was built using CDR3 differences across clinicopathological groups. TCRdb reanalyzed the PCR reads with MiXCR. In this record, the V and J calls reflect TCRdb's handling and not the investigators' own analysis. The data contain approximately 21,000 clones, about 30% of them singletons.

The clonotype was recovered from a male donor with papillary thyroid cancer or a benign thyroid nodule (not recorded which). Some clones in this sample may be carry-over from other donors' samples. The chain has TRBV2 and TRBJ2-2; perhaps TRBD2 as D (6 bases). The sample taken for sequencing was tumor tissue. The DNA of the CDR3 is TGTGCCAGCAGTACTGGGACTGCTGCGAACACCGGGGAGCTGTTTTTT. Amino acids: CASSTGTAANTGELFF.